One sample yielded the 29 T cell receptor beta chains listed below, sequenced in a study of blood T cell repertoires in COVID-19. TCRdb's table, derived via immunoSEQ multiplex PCR, lists solely in-frame clones and lacks some. The sample lists around 29,000 clones, 85% to 90% occurring once. Source material: peripheral blood. The receptor source for this set is a man between 60 and 70 years old with acute or convalescent COVID-19.

This sequence joins TRBV7-8 and TRBJ2-7; 10 bases fit TRBD2. Germline V gene lookup returns CDR1 SGHVS and CDR2 FQNEAQ. Trimming took 0 bases from V and 2 from J; bases not matched to a gene: 13. The CDR3 consists of 19 residues. The CDR3 DNA follows: TGTGCCAGCAGCTTAGCGGTCGGCCTAGCGGGAGTAAGCCCCTACGAGCAGTACTTC. Its protein is CASSLAVGLAGVSPYEQYF. Supplemented by reference TRBV7-8 and TRBJ2-7, the full variable domain reads GAGVSQSPRYKVAKRGQDVALRCDPISGHVSLFWYQQALGQGPEFLTYFQNEAQLDKSGLPSDRFFAERPEGSVSTLKIQRTQQEDSAVYLCASSLAVGLAGVSPYEQYFGPGTRLTVT.

The chain links TRBV27 to TRBJ2-5; 7 bases match TRBD1. The CDR3 runs to 14 residues. From germline, CDR1 is MNHEY and CDR2 SMNVEV (reference sequence). Losses at the gene ends were 5 bases for V and 5 bases for J; bases not matched to a gene: 8. The CDR3 loop reads CASSLDRAMETQYF. The DNA of the CDR3 is TGTGCCAGCAGTCTCGACAGGGCCATGGAGACCCAGTACTTC.

J is TRBJ2-7 and V is TRBV6-5, with D tentatively TRBD2 (5 bases). This CDR3 comprises 13 residues. The V end lost 5 bases, the J end lost 5 bases, and 13 bases lay between the germline ends. The germline gives CDR1 MNHEY, CDR2 SVGAGI. The CDR3 region has the DNA TGTGCCAGCAGTCCCAAGCGGCGGGACGAGCAGTACTTC. Translation gives CASSPKRRDEQYF.

The chain recombines TRBV14 with TRBJ2-3, with TRBD2 identical over 8 bases. Germline trimming cut 3 bases from V and 1 base from J; bases unmatched to any gene: 9. The CDR3 length is 17 residues. Germline V gene data show CDR1 as SGHDN and CDR2 as FVKESK. DNA of the CDR3: TGTGCCAGCAGCCACTCGGGGGGGACTTTACGCACAGATACGCAGTATTTT. Its protein is CASSHSGGTLRTDTQYF.

The sample holds a few counts of this clone. The gene calls are TRBV27 and TRBJ1-2; 8 bases agree with TRBD1. The CDR3 is 14 amino acids. The J segment lost 4 bases and the V segment lost 1 base, leaving 2 bases of the junction unmatched. In germline, CDR1 is MNHEY, CDR2 SMNVEV (reference sequence). The CDR3 protein is CASSLYRGSYGYTF. The DNA of the CDR3 is TGTGCCAGCAGTTTATACAGGGGGTCCTATGGCTACACCTTC.

The CDR3 nucleotides read TGTGCCAGTAGTATAGTCGTGAGCACTGAAGCTTTCTTT. Protein product: CASSIVVSTEAFF. This chain connects TRBV19 to TRBJ1-1; D is uncertain. V lost 1 base and J 4 bases, leaving 7 bases between the germline ends. Germline V gene lookup returns CDR1 LNHDA and CDR2 SQIVND (reference sequence). This CDR3 contains 13 residues.

The chain carries TRBV5-1 and TRBJ2-3; 8 bases are shared with TRBD1. The germline V gene encodes CDR1 SGHRS and CDR2 YFSETQ. The CDR3 extends over 15 amino acids. Trimming at V came to 4 bases and at J to 4 bases, leaving 8 bases not matched to a gene. This CDR3 reads CASSPGQGGADTQYF. In nucleotides, the CDR3 is TGCGCCAGCAGCCCCGGACAGGGTGGGGCAGATACGCAGTATTTT.

The chain recombines TRBV5-4 with TRBJ2-3; 13 positions match TRBD2. The germline gives CDR1 SGHNT, CDR2 YYREEE (reference sequence). The CDR3 contains 17 residues. Trimming at V came to 0 bases and at J to 4 bases, leaving 5 bases not matched to a gene. CDR3 sequence: CASSLVKLAGGADTQYF. The CDR3 bases are TGTGCCAGCAGCTTGGTCAAACTAGCGGGAGGGGCAGATACGCAGTATTTT.

V and J are TRBV19 and TRBJ1-6; TRBD1 matches at 7 bases. This CDR3 is built from 17 residues. Germline V gene lookup returns CDR1 LNHDA and CDR2 SQIVND (reference sequence). Germline trimming cut 0 bases from V and 10 bases from J; bases unmatched to any gene: 12. CDR3 nucleotides: TGTGCCAGTAGTATAGACGAACCGGGACAGAGCCTCTCACCCCTCCACTTT. Translation: CASSIDEPGQSLSPLHF.

A note on this clone: The junction does not match germline at one end; this may be a read error. The chain is built from TRBV2 and TRBJ1-1; 11 bases match TRBD1. CDR1 is SNHLY, CDR2 FYNNEI, per germline. The CDR3 loop spans 16 amino acids. The CDR3 spells CASRRDRGAGSTEAFF. The CDR3 coding sequence is TGTGCTAGCAGAAGGGACAGGGGGGCAGGTAGCACTGAAGCTTTCTTT.

The gene calls are TRBV2 and TRBJ1-1; maybe TRBD1 (5 bases). This CDR3 is built from 16 residues. V was trimmed by 7 bases and J by 5 bases, leaving 23 bases between them. From germline, CDR1 is SNHLY and CDR2 FYNNEI. CDR3 region: CASIFDTGHLATEAFF. CDR3 nucleotide sequence: TGTGCCAGCATCTTCGACACAGGCCACCTAGCGACTGAAGCTTTCTTT.

The rearrangement joins TRBV15 to TRBJ2-7, with 9 bases that match TRBD1. V was clipped by 3 bases and J by 8 bases; unmatched bases: 11. From germline, CDR1 is LNHNV and CDR2 YYDKDF (reference sequence). The length of the CDR3 is 15 residues. The CDR3 sequence: CATSSTGTGTSKQYF. CDR3 bases: TGTGCCACCAGCAGTACCGGGACAGGGACGTCCAAGCAGTACTTC.

The chain joins TRBV28 to TRBJ2-2; 7 bases align to TRBD2. The V and J ends lost 8 bases and 5 bases, in that order; junction bases with no gene match: 5. The germline V gene has CDR1 MDHEN and CDR2 SYDVKM. The CDR3 has 13 residues. CDR3 nucleotides: TGTGCCAGCGGCGGGAGCCAAACCGGGGAGCTGTTTTTT. Its translation is CASGGSQTGELFF.

V is TRBV19 and J is TRBJ2-5, with 11 bases aligning to TRBD2. Germline V lookup: CDR1 LNHDA, CDR2 SQIVND (reference sequence). After removal of 6 bases from V and 5 bases from J, the junction contained 5 bases not matched to a gene. The CDR3 contains 14 residues. The CDR3 loop is CASSDTSGSETQYF. CDR3 coding DNA: TGTGCCAGTAGCGACACTAGCGGGAGCGAGACCCAGTACTTC.

The genes are TRBV30 and TRBJ2-3; 10 nucleotides line up with TRBD2. Trimming at V came to 4 bases and at J to 0 bases, leaving 7 bases not matched to a gene. CDR3 length equals 16 residues. CDR1 GTSNPN and CDR2 SVGIG come from the germline V gene (reference sequence). This CDR3 reads CAWTRTSGVSTDTQYF. The CDR3, as DNA: TGTGCCTGGACTAGGACTAGCGGAGTGAGCACAGATACGCAGTATTTT.

J is TRBJ2-7 and V is TRBV7-8; the D gene is possibly TRBD2 (5 bases). CDR1 is SGHVS, CDR2 FQNEAQ, per germline. V was trimmed by 1 base and J by 3 bases, leaving 10 bases between them. This CDR3 has 14 amino acids. The CDR3 reads CASSLVGGGYEQYF. The CDR3 DNA is TGTGCCAGCAGCTTAGTAGGAGGCGGCTACGAGCAGTACTTC.

This clone came up a few times. The V gene is TRBV19, the J gene TRBJ1-2, with TRBD1 matching over 7 bases. Germline CDR1 and CDR2: LNHDA and SQIVND (reference sequence). The CDR3 is 14 amino acids. The ends lost 3 bases at V and 4 bases at J; junction bases unmatched: 5. CDR3 protein: CASSIGTASYGYTF. For the CDR3, the DNA is TGTGCCAGTAGTATTGGGACAGCCTCCTATGGCTACACCTTC.

The rearrangement joins TRBV5-6 to TRBJ2-3; 10 bases map to TRBD2. Trimming removed 3 bases from V and 5 bases from J; junction bases left unmatched: 18. CDR3 length equals 19 residues. The germline CDR1 and CDR2 sequences are SGHDT and YYEEEE. CDR3 loop: CASSYLMAPKREGEDTQYF. As DNA, the CDR3 is TGTGCCAGCAGCTATTTGATGGCCCCTAAGCGGGAGGGCGAAGATACGCAGTATTTT.

This chain connects TRBV18 to TRBJ1-6; D remains ambiguous. The CDR3 loop spans 15 amino acids. The V end was cut by 6 bases, the J end by 10 bases, with 19 bases between. Germline V gene sequence: CDR1 KGHSH, CDR2 LQKENI. CDR3 sequence: CASSHQDSPGSPLHF. CDR3 in DNA: TGTGCCAGCTCCCACCAGGACTCCCCTGGGTCACCCCTCCACTTT.

The rearrangement uses TRBV7-9 and TRBJ2-1, with TRBD1 matching over 7 bases. The trim removed 1 base at V and 6 bases at J, leaving 6 bases unmatched. The CDR3 covers 15 residues. Germline CDR1 reads SEHNR; CDR2 reads FQNEAQ (reference sequence). The CDR3 coding sequence is TGTGCCAGCAGCTTAGTTCTAGGGGGCCTCAATGAGCAGTTCTTC. Translated, it gives CASSLVLGGLNEQFF. Drawing the rest from reference TRBV7-9 and TRBJ2-1, the complete variable domain is DTGVSQNPRHKITKRGQNVTFRCDPISEHNRLYWYRQTLGQGPEFLTYFQNEAQLEKSRLLSDRFSAERPKGSFSTLEIQRTEQGDSAMYLCASSLVLGGLNEQFFGPGTRLTVL.

The V call is TRBV6-6, the J call TRBJ1-5, with 7 bases lining up with TRBD1. The CDR3 is made up of 15 amino acids. V lost 5 bases to trimming and J lost 11 bases; unmatched junction nucleotides: 15. The germline V gene has CDR1 MNHNY and CDR2 SVGAGI (reference sequence). CDR3 in amino acids: CASSPGQSSLRSQHF. The CDR3 coding sequence is TGTGCCAGCAGTCCGGGACAGTCATCGCTCAGGTCCCAGCATTTT.

The rearrangement joins TRBV27 to TRBJ2-1, with 9 bases matching TRBD2. The CDR3 extends over 15 amino acids. Germline CDR1 and CDR2: MNHEY and SMNVEV (reference sequence). The V segment lost 2 bases and the J segment 5 bases; nucleotides outside the gene matches: 4. DNA of the CDR3: TGTGCCAGCAGTTTAGGGGCGGGGGGGGACAATGAGCAGTTCTTC. Translated, it gives CASSLGAGGDNEQFF.

The CDR3 DNA sequence: TGTGCCAGCAGCAAAGGGCCGGAGAGGAAAAGGAACATTCAGTACTTC. This sequence encodes CASSKGPERKRNIQYF. The V and J genes are TRBV21-1 and TRBJ2-4; TRBD2 is the table's D call, not checked against the DNA. TRBV21-1 is a known pseudogene. The CDR3 length is 16 residues.

The chain has TRBV5-5 and TRBJ1-2, with 10 bases fitting TRBD1. CDR3 length equals 15 residues. Germline CDR1 is SGHKS and CDR2 is YYEKEE (reference sequence). J lost 8 bases, V lost 3 bases, and 10 bases had no gene match. The CDR3 sequence: CASSSIGTGARGYTF. DNA for the CDR3: TGTGCCAGCAGCTCAATCGGGACAGGGGCTCGCGGCTACACCTTC.

This chain uses TRBV7-8 with TRBJ1-1; D is possibly TRBD1 (6 bases). V shed 3 bases and J shed 11 bases, with 13 bases lying between them. The CDR3 has 12 amino acids. CDR1 and CDR2 from the germline V gene are SGHVS and FQNEAQ. In DNA, the CDR3 is TGTGCCAGCAGCTTCAACAGGGAGAAGGCTTTCTTT. Translated, it gives CASSFNREKAFF.

The chain uses TRBV5-6 and TRBJ1-2; 10 bases are shared with TRBD1. The CDR3 length is 18 residues. From germline, CDR1 is SGHDT and CDR2 YYEEEE. Germline trimming cut 1 base from V and 5 bases from J; bases unmatched to any gene: 14. CDR3 protein: CASSLWGPGQGPLYGYTF. Written as DNA, the CDR3 is TGTGCCAGCAGCTTGTGGGGACCGGGACAGGGGCCGTTATATGGCTACACCTTC.

V usage is TRBV28 and J usage is TRBJ1-1; 7 bases line up with TRBD1. This CDR3 is built from 12 residues. V was pared by 8 bases and J by 4 bases, with 4 bases of the junction left unmatched. Germline V lookup: CDR1 MDHEN, CDR2 SYDVKM. Here the CDR3 DNA reads TGTGCCAGCGTCAGGGGGGCCACTGAAGCTTTCTTT. It is translated as CASVRGATEAFF.

The genes are TRBV5-4 and TRBJ2-7, with D unclear. The germline V and J ends were trimmed by 3 bases and 6 bases, with 16 bases remaining between them. The CDR3 spans 14 residues. Germline CDR1 SGHNT, CDR2 YYREEE (reference sequence). CDR3 DNA sequence: TGTGCCAGCAGCTCCCCGGCAGGTTTGCCCGAGCAGTACTTC. Translating it yields CASSSPAGLPEQYF.

The V call is TRBV28, the J call TRBJ1-5; no reliable D call. V was clipped by 7 bases and J by 3 bases, with 10 bases between them. The CDR3 contains 13 residues. Germline assignment: CDR1 MDHEN and CDR2 SYDVKM. CDR3 DNA sequence: TGTGCCAGCACCCGGGTCAACAATCAGCCCCAGCATTTT. Amino acid sequence: CASTRVNNQPQHF.